A single sample gave rise to the 8 T cell receptor beta chains below, sequenced in a study of prognosis after radiotherapy for stage I lung cancer. Genomic DNA served as the source from which two-round multiplex PCR generated TCR beta CDR3 amplicons. The use of primers specific to each TRBV and TRBJ gene characterized first-round PCR. Via MiXCR, TCRdb re-called the multiplex PCR reads, giving one row per CDR3 protein. The repertoire holds approximately 30,000 distinct CDR3 sequences, with around a third as singletons. The sequenced sample was PBMCs, obtained before or after stereotactic body radiation therapy (not recorded which). These receptor sequences come from a donor aged 50 or older with non-small cell lung cancer.

The J gene is TRBJ2-7, the V gene TRBV5-1; no reliable D call. Germline V gives CDR1 SGHRS, CDR2 YFSETQ. The CDR3 sequence is 14 residues long. V gave up 0 bases and J gave up 11 bases, with 18 bases separating them. Here the CDR3 reads CASSLGGDASYEYF. DNA of the CDR3: TGCGCCAGCAGCTTGGGAGGTGATGCCTCCTACGAGTACTTC.

A single count supports this clonotype. This is likely a read error, given that the CDR3 carries no conserved phenylalanine or tryptophan at its end. This chain uses TRBV20-1 with TRBJ1-5; D is ambiguous. V gave up 3 bases and J gave up 11 bases, with 23 bases separating them. This CDR3 spans 15 amino acids. The germline CDR1 and CDR2 sequences are DFQATT and SNEGSKA (reference sequence). CDR3 coding DNA: TGCAGTGCTAGTTTGACGGGAACTCCTCGGCAGTCCCAGCATCTT. It specifies CSASLTGTPRQSQHL.

This clonotype was seen many times. The chain couples TRBV24-1 to TRBJ2-1; D is unresolved. There are 17 residues in the CDR3. Germline CDR1 is KGHDR and CDR2 is SFDVKD. V lost 3 bases and J lost 13, with 27 bases in between. CDR3 sequence reads: CATSDPTPGDGLRTQFF. The CDR3 DNA follows: TGTGCCACCAGTGATCCAACCCCTGGAGACGGCCTCCGCACCCAGTTCTTC.

This sequence joins TRBV12-3 or TRBV12-4 and TRBJ2-2, with D possibly being TRBD1 (6 bases). The CDR3 sequence is 14 residues long. Trimming took off 8 bases at V and 7 bases at J, with 17 bases between the two ends. This chain's CDR3 is CASGFGGEVGELFF. In DNA, the CDR3 is TGTGCCAGCGGGTTTGGGGGCGAGGTCGGGGAGCTGTTTTTT.

The chain recombines TRBV27 with TRBJ1-2; D gene uncertain. CDR1 MNHEY and CDR2 SMNVEV come from the germline V gene (reference sequence). The CDR3 consists of 13 residues. Trimming took off 7 bases at V and 6 bases at J, with 15 bases between the two ends. CDR3 sequence: CASISPGSDGYTF. CDR3 in DNA: TGTGCCAGCATATCCCCAGGCAGTGATGGCTACACCTTC.

Turning to this clonotype: A much bigger clone sits one base away, suggesting this may be a read error. The chain uses TRBV29-1 and TRBJ1-5; D is uncertain. From germline, CDR1 is SQVTM and CDR2 ANQGSEA. This CDR3 is built from 15 residues. DNA for the CDR3: TGCAGCGTCCTTATTTGGGGTGGGAGCAATGAGCCCCAGCATTTT. Its translation: CSVLIWGGSNEPQHF. Together with reference TRBV29-1 and TRBJ1-5, the CDR3 gives the full variable domain: SAVISQKPSRDICQRGTSLTIQCQVDSQVTMMFWYRQQPGQSLTLIATANQGSEATYESGFVIDKFPISRPNLTFSTLTVSNMSPEDSSIYLCSVLIWGGSNEPQHFGDGTRLSIL.

This clonotype was counted ten times or more. The V gene is TRBV12-3 or TRBV12-4, the J gene TRBJ1-3; the D is unclear. Trimming shortened V by 5 bases and J by 9 bases, and 11 bases separated the two germline ends. The CDR3 contains 12 residues. The CDR3 coding sequence is TGTGCCAGCAGTCCCTGGATGCGCACCATATATTTT. Translating it yields CASSPWMRTIYF.

In the case of this clonotype: One base away lies a much larger clone, so this may be a sequencing read error. J is TRBJ2-5 and V is TRBV6-1; possible D gene TRBD1, 6 bases. Germline V gene sequence: CDR1 MNHNS, CDR2 SASEGT. The CDR3 covers 14 residues. The CDR3, as DNA: TGTGCCAGCAGAAAACAGGGTTATGGGGAGACCAAGTACTTC. Its translation is CASRKQGYGETKYF.